This TCR beta chain stems from a study of blood T cell repertoires in COVID-19. As for the study in general: Sites in the United States, Italy and Spain provided acute and convalescent COVID-19 samples.

Original processing methods: From reference gene primer amplification, estimates of nucleated cell counts were derived. Method: immunoSEQ multiplex PCR; TCRdb's copy keeps in-frame clones and lacks some. V and J calls plus clone size are reproduced from that table; the DNA served to infer D and trimming. The repertoire includes 150,000 or so clones, more than 75% of them detected once, and about 5.7% sits in the top ten. The CDR3 has 16 amino acids. The ends were cut back, 2 bases at V and 1 base at J, with 15 bases in the middle. CDR1 is SGHRS and CDR2 is YFSETQ in the germline V gene. The sequenced sample was peripheral blood. This sequence originates from an elderly man with acute or convalescent COVID-19. This rearrangement joins TRBV5-1 to TRBJ1-1, with D maybe TRBD1 (6 bases). The CDR3 protein is CASSFGDRTGNTEAFF. The CDR3 DNA reads TGCGCCAGCAGCTTTGGCGACAGGACGGGGAACACTGAAGCTTTCTTT.